Listed below are T cell receptor beta chains from one sample, sequenced in a study of Graves' ophthalmopathy and Graves' hyperthyroidism. Each CDR3 protein is one row after TCRdb ran MiXCR on the multiplex PCR reads. The sample shows 500,000 to 800,000 distinct CDR3 sequences, over 40% of them seen only once. The sequenced material came from peripheral blood. The receptors were sampled from an adult man with Graves' ophthalmopathy. The CDR3 runs from the conserved cysteine through the conserved F or W.

V: TRBV29-1; J: TRBJ1-4; CDR3: CSVWTARNEKLFF
V: TRBV7-9; J: TRBJ2-5; CDR3: CASTPGVQETQYF
V: TRBV10-3; J: TRBJ2-7; CDR3: CAISETDRNEQYF
V: TRBV29-1; J: TRBJ2-2; CDR3: CSVGVPPGELFF
V: TRBV20-1; J: TRBJ1-1; CDR3: CSASTGQGASVAFF
V: TRBV10-3; J: TRBJ1-2; CDR3: CAISPGRGHAF
V: TRBV29-1; J: TRBJ1-2; CDR3: CSVVHRLGYGYTF
V: TRBV7-9; J: TRBJ1-2; CDR3: CASSLGDRMGYGYTF
V: TRBV7-4; J: TRBJ2-1; CDR3: CASSLVSGGANEQFF
V: TRBV29-1; J: TRBJ2-7; CDR3: CSVDWDYEQYF
V: TRBV10-3; J: TRBJ1-5; CDR3: CASSWLDRGNQPQHF
V: TRBV25-1; J: TRBJ1-6; CDR3: CASSEYGGYNSPHHF
V: TRBV27; J: TRBJ1-5; CDR3: CASSAPGANQPQHF
V: TRBV2; J: TRBJ2-7; CDR3: CASSEPGAPYEQYF
V: TRBV6-1; J: TRBJ1-4; CDR3: CASINAFRGGNEKLFF
V: TRBV7-2; J: TRBJ2-7; CDR3: CASSQRGAAYEQYF
V: TRBV7-8; J: TRBJ1-5; CDR3: CASSLGGLWWNQPQHF
V: TRBV6-5; J: TRBJ1-6; CDR3: CASSNTGNYNSPLHF
V: TRBV7-9; J: TRBJ2-7; CDR3: CASSPPPGGAISYEQYF
V: TRBV11-1; J: TRBJ2-5; CDR3: CASSSGGEGFATQYF
V: TRBV7-2; J: TRBJ1-1; CDR3: CASSLDWNTEASF
V: TRBV10-3; J: TRBJ1-6; CDR3: CAITAEDSANSPLHF
V: TRBV9; J: TRBJ1-1; CDR3: CASSGGGEAFF
V: TRBV12-3/TRBV12-4; J: TRBJ1-1; CDR3: CASSLGHFEAFF
V: TRBV5-1; J: TRBJ2-7; CDR3: CASSLLKGAYEQYF
V: TRBV19; J: TRBJ1-3; CDR3: CASSIPAGTGRISGNTIYF
V: TRBV25-1; J: TRBJ2-6; CDR3: CASRPETGDSGANVLTF
V: TRBV27; J: TRBJ2-2; CDR3: CASSFPGVNGELFF
V: TRBV25-1; J: TRBJ1-6; CDR3: CASSWYRGGTYNSPLHF
V: TRBV25-1; J: TRBJ2-5; CDR3: CASSEPRGGVAETQYF
V: TRBV5-8; J: TRBJ1-2; CDR3: CASSLAGTDYGYTF
V: TRBV29-1; J: TRBJ1-4; CDR3: CSGGDRGPTNEKLFF